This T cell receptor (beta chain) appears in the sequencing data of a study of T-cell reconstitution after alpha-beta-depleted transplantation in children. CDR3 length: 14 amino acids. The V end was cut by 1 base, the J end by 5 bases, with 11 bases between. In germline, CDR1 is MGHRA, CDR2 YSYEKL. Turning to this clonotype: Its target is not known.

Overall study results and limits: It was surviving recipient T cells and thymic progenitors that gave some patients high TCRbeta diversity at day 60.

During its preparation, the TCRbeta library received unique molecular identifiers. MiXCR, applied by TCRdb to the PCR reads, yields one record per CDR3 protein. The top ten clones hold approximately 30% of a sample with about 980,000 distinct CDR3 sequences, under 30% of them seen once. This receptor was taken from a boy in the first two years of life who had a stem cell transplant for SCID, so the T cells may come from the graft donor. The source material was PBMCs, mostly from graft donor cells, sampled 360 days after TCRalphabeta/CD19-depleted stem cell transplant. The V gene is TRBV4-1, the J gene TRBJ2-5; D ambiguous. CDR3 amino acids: CASSQGSSWETQYF. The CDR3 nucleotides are TGCGCCAGCAGCCAAGGGAGTAGCTGGGAGACCCAGTACTTC.